Many counts were recorded for the clone carrying this TCR beta chain. The record originates from a study of CD8 T cells in ankylosing spondylitis. The length of the CDR3 is 15 residues. The germline gives CDR1 SGHTA, CDR2 FQGTGA. V dropped 0 bases and J dropped 8; count of bases not matched to a gene: 1. Using its own MiXCR run on the 5' RACE reads, TCRdb lists one record per CDR3 protein. Of approximately 220,000 distinct CDR3 sequences detected, 25% to 30% appear once; the ten largest clones hold 5% to 8%. The chain combines TRBV7-3 with TRBJ2-2; TRBD2 agrees at 12 bases. The sequencing input was blood, either unsorted or a sorted T cell fraction (not recorded which). The sequence was obtained from a male donor with ankylosing spondylitis or in good health (not recorded which). CDR3 bases: TGTGCCAGCAGCTTAACGACTAGCGGGAGTGGGGAGCTGTTTTTT. It codes for CASSLTTSGSGELFF.